The present T cell receptor beta chain was sequenced within a study of OX40 agonist ivuxolimab in advanced cancers. CDR3 size: 15 residues. The V and J ends lost 5 bases and 3 bases respectively, with 16 bases between them. CDR1 is SGHNT, CDR2 YENEEA, per germline. On this clone: Its antigen remains unknown.

Study-wide findings and caveats: Among the least clonally expanded were partial responders at 0.1-3.0 mg/kg.

The protocol was immunoSEQ multiplex PCR, while the TCRdb copy is restricted to in-frame clones and leaves out a portion. The sample yields more than 55,000 clones, about 89% seen once. V usage is TRBV11-3 and J usage is TRBJ2-5; D gene uncertain. The source is an adult with an advanced solid tumor such as melanoma, head and neck, liver or kidney cancer. The sequences come from CD4+ or CD8+ T cells sorted from blood, collected in a trial of the OX40 agonist ivuxolimab. CDR3 DNA: TGTGCCAGCAGCACCGGTCGGAGCACGGAAGAGACCCAGTACTTC. The encoded protein is CASSTGRSTEETQYF.